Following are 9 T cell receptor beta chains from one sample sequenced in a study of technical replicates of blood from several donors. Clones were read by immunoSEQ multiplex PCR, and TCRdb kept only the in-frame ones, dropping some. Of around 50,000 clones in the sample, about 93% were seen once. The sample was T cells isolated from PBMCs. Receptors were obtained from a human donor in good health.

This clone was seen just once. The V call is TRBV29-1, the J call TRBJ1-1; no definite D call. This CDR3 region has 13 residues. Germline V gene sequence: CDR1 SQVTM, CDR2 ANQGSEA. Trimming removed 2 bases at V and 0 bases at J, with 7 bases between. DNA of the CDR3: TGCAGCGTTGAACGGGGAATGAACACTGAAGCTTTCTTT. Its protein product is CSVERGMNTEAFF.

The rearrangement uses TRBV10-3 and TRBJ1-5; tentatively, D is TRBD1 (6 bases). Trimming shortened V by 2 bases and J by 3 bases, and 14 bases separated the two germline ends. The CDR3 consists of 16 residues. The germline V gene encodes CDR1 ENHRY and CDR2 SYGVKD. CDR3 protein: CAISERTGSNNQPQHF. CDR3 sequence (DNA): TGTGCCATCAGTGAGAGAACAGGGTCCAACAATCAGCCCCAGCATTTT.

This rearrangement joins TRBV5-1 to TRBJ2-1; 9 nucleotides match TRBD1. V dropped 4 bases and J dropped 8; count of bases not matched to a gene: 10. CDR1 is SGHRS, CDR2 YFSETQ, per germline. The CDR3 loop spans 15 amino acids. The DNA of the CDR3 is TGCGCCAGCAGCCCGTATTCGCGGGACAGGGATGAGCAGTTCTTC. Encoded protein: CASSPYSRDRDEQFF.

CDR3 sequence reads: CSVGGQTTRTGANVLTF. The CDR3 DNA sequence: TGCAGCGTCGGAGGACAGACGACCCGAACTGGGGCCAACGTCCTGACTTTC. The V call is TRBV29-1, the J call TRBJ2-6; maybe TRBD1 (6 bases). Trimming removed 6 bases at V and 2 bases at J, with 20 bases between. The germline V gene encodes CDR1 SQVTM and CDR2 ANQGSEA. The CDR3 totals 17 residues.

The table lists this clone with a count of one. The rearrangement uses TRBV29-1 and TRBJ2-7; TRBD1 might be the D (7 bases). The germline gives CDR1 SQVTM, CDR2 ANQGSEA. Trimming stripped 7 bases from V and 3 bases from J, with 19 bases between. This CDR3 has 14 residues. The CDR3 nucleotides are TGCAGCGCTCGACAGGGCCTGCGGGGCTACGAGCAGTACTTC. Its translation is CSARQGLRGYEQYF.

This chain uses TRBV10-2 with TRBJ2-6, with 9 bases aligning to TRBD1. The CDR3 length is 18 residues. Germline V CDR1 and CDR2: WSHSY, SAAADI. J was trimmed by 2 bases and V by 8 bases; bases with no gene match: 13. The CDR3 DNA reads TGCGCCAGCCGTTCACCGGGACAGGGAGCAGCTGGGGCCAACGTCCTGACTTTC. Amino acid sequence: CASRSPGQGAAGANVLTF.

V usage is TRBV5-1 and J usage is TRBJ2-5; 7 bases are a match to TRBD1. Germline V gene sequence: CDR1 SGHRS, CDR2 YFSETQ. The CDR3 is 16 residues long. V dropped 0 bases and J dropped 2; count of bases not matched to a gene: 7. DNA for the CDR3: TGCGCCAGCAGCTTGGTGAAGGGGGCCCCACAAGAGACCCAGTACTTC. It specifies CASSLVKGAPQETQYF.

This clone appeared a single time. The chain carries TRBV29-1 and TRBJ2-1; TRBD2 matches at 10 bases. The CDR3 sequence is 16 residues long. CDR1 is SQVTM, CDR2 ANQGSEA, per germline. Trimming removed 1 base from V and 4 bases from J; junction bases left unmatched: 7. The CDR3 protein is CSVEGGLATIYNEQFF. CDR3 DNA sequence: TGCAGCGTTGAAGGGGGACTAGCGACCATTTACAATGAGCAGTTCTTC.

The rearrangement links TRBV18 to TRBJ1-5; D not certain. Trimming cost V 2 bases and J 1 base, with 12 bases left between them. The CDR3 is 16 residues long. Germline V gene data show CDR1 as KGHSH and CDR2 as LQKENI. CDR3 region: CASSPENSLSNQPQHF. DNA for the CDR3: TGTGCCAGCTCACCAGAGAACTCCCTAAGCAATCAGCCCCAGCATTTT.